The clone carrying this TCR beta chain was seen many times. Antigen specificity is unknown. The read gets to within 3 residues of the CDR3 end, and the germline J gene fills in the rest. These data come from a study of T cell clonality in common variable immunodeficiency. Study outcomes and limitations: Shared TCRbeta clones were fewer between CVID subjects than controls. Reportedly, TCR beta sequences from common variable immunodeficiency showed fewer deletions and N-nucleotide insertions.

In germline, CDR1 is MRHNA, CDR2 SNTAGT. Trimming cost V 4 bases and J 3 bases; bases outside gene matches: 1. The CDR3 has 15 amino acids. Repertoires were generated with immunoSEQ multiplex PCR, while TCRdb's copy carries only in-frame clones and drops some. The repertoire consists of about 66,000 clones, none detected only once. Sequencing was done on a sample of peripheral blood mononuclear cells. J is TRBJ2-1 and V is TRBV6-4; 12 bases line up with TRBD2. This receptor was obtained from a person aged 18 to 75 in good health. CDR3 protein: CASSGLAGDYNEQFF. The DNA read from the CDR3 is TGTGCCAGCAGTGGACTAGCGGGAGACTACAATGAG.